Below are 5 T cell receptor beta chains sequenced from a single sample in a study of T cell responses to AZD1222 COVID-19 vaccine. Libraries were prepared by immunoSEQ multiplex PCR; TCRdb keeps only in-frame clonotypes and omits some of them. The repertoire holds tens of thousands of clones, with around 86% as singletons. The specimen comprised peripheral blood, sampled on day 0 of AZD1222 vaccination. The receptors were sampled from an adult in good health.

This chain uses TRBV9 with TRBJ2-7; 9 bases line up with TRBD2. J lost 4 bases, V lost 0 bases, and 5 bases had no gene match. CDR3 length: 15 amino acids. In germline, CDR1 is SGDLS, CDR2 YYNGEE. The CDR3 region is CASSVGLSGSYEQYF. CDR3 nucleotide sequence: TGTGCCAGCAGCGTAGGTCTTAGCGGGAGTTACGAGCAGTACTTC.

This clone is termed medium-sized. The rearrangement links TRBV4-1 to TRBJ2-3; D is uncertain. V lost 0 bases and J 0 bases, leaving 7 bases between the germline ends. This CDR3 spans 15 amino acids. CDR1 and CDR2 (germline): MGHRA, YSYEKL. The CDR3 reads CASSQDVSSTDTQYF. For the CDR3, the DNA is TGCGCCAGCAGCCAAGATGTCTCTAGCACAGATACGCAGTATTTT.

V is TRBV3-1 (or the pseudogene TRBV3-2) and J is TRBJ1-2; a possible D gene is TRBD1 (6 bases). V was cut by 0 bases and J by 7 bases, with 15 bases left in between. The CDR3 contains 15 residues. Per germline, CDR1 LGHDT and CDR2 YNNKEL (reference sequence). CDR3 amino acids: CASSQDWNREGGYTF. The CDR3 coding sequence is TGTGCCAGCAGCCAAGATTGGAACAGGGAGGGTGGCTACACCTTC.

The chain joins TRBV9 to TRBJ1-1, with D tentatively TRBD1 (6 bases). V dropped 0 bases and J dropped 0 bases, with 12 bases sitting between them. Germline V gene data show CDR1 as SGDLS and CDR2 as YYNGEE. CDR3 size: 16 residues. The CDR3 loop is CASSVATGTMNTEAFF. CDR3 in DNA: TGTGCCAGCAGCGTAGCTACAGGGACCATGAACACTGAAGCTTTCTTT.

CDR3 amino acids: CASSFAGVDEKLFF. The CDR3 DNA reads as TGTGCCAGCAGTTTCGCAGGAGTAGATGAAAAACTGTTTTTT. This chain joins TRBV27 and TRBJ1-4; D is unresolved. The CDR3 loop spans 14 amino acids. Trimming left V 3 bases short and J 6 bases short, with 11 bases between. Per the germline V gene, CDR1 is MNHEY and CDR2 is SMNVEV (reference sequence).